Listed here are 21 T cell receptor beta chains from one sample, sequenced in a study of cytomegalovirus exposure and HLA in healthy donors. The PCR had 60 Vbeta and 13 Jbeta primers. Produced via immunoSEQ multiplex PCR; TCRdb's table is partial and in-frame only. The data show 58,000 or so clones, about 72% seen once. The sample consisted of PBMCs. Every receptor here comes from a man aged 45-65 years in good health and CMV-seropositive.

CDR3 loop: CAWSIDRGGFREKLFF. The DNA of the CDR3 is TGTGCCTGGAGTATTGACAGGGGGGGATTTCGCGAAAAACTGTTTTTT. The chain joins TRBV30 to TRBJ1-4; 9 bases agree with TRBD1. V dropped 2 bases and J dropped 8; count of bases not matched to a gene: 12. CDR3 length: 16 amino acids. CDR1 and CDR2 from the germline V gene are GTSNPN and SVGIG (reference sequence).

V usage is TRBV5-4 and J usage is TRBJ2-7; D is possibly TRBD2 (5 bases). This CDR3 is built from 14 residues. From germline, CDR1 is SGHNT and CDR2 YYREEE (reference sequence). With 3 bases removed from V and 2 bases from J, the gap between germline ends came to 12 bases. CDR3 DNA sequence: TGTGCCAGCAGCTCCCGAGGGCGACCCTACGAGCAGTACTTC. It encodes CASSSRGRPYEQYF.

V gene TRBV13 combines with J gene TRBJ2-1; tentatively, D is TRBD1 (6 bases). The germline gives CDR1 PRHDT, CDR2 FYEKMQ (reference sequence). The V end was cut by 2 bases, the J end by 6 bases, with 17 bases between. This CDR3 has 16 residues. CDR3 coding DNA: TGTGCCAGCAGCTTATCGGACAGAGTCGTGATCAATGAGCAGTTCTTC. It yields the protein CASSLSDRVVINEQFF.

CDR3 residues: CASSDTTGGTYEQYF. The CDR3, as DNA: TGCGCCAGCAGTGACACGACAGGGGGAACCTACGAGCAGTACTTC. V usage is TRBV10-2 and J usage is TRBJ2-7, with 9 bases matching TRBD1. The CDR3 is made up of 15 amino acids. Germline CDR1 is WSHSY and CDR2 is SAAADI. V lost 3 bases to trimming and J lost 2 bases; unmatched junction nucleotides: 5.

The chain carries TRBV30 and TRBJ1-1, with unresolved D. The germline V and J ends were trimmed by 2 bases and 4 bases, with 11 bases remaining between them. CDR1 GTSNPN and CDR2 SVGIG come from the germline V gene (reference sequence). CDR3 length: 13 amino acids. The CDR3 reads CAWSHSEATEAFF. Here the CDR3 DNA reads TGTGCCTGGAGTCACAGTGAAGCCACTGAAGCTTTCTTT.

The genes are TRBV19 and TRBJ2-7; possible D gene TRBD2, 5 bases. Germline CDR1 LNHDA, CDR2 SQIVND (reference sequence). The CDR3 length is 15 residues. V lost 4 bases and J lost 3, with 16 bases in between. CDR3 DNA sequence: TGTGCCAGTAGTACGACCGGCCTAGGGAGCTACGAGCAGTACTTC. Translated, it gives CASSTTGLGSYEQYF.

The J gene is TRBJ2-1, the V gene TRBV7-2; perhaps TRBD2 as D (5 bases). V shed 5 bases and J shed 4 bases, with 21 bases lying between them. The germline V gene encodes CDR1 SGHTA and CDR2 FQGNSA. CDR3 size: 17 residues. This CDR3 is CASSPLKGFGVYNEQFF. In DNA, the CDR3 is TGTGCCAGCAGCCCCCTCAAGGGCTTCGGGGTTTACAATGAGCAGTTCTTC.

This clone was counted a few times. This chain links TRBV7-2 with TRBJ2-5, with D hard to call. The V gene lost 0 bases and the J gene lost 1 base, with 6 bases spanning the gap. This CDR3 has 14 residues. Germline CDR1 SGHTA, CDR2 FQGNSA. The chain's CDR3 is CASSLAPFQETQYF. The CDR3, as DNA: TGTGCCAGCAGCTTAGCCCCTTTCCAAGAGACCCAGTACTTC.

The CDR3 here is CASSEALGPTNEKLFF. The DNA of the CDR3 is TGTGCCAGCAGTGAAGCCCTGGGGCCCACTAATGAAAAACTGTTTTTT. J is TRBJ1-4 and V is TRBV2, with D perhaps TRBD1 (5 bases). V lost 0 bases to trimming and J lost 2 bases, with 10 bases between them. CDR1 and CDR2 (germline): SNHLY, FYNNEI. This CDR3 is 16 amino acids long.

The chain employs TRBV2 and TRBJ2-2; 9 nucleotides match TRBD2. The trim removed 2 bases at V and 1 base at J, leaving 8 bases unmatched. Germline CDR1 SNHLY, CDR2 FYNNEI. The CDR3 runs to 18 residues. CDR3 DNA sequence: TGTGCCAGCAGTGAATGGCCGCTAGCGGGGAGGAACACCGGGGAGCTGTTTTTT. It specifies CASSEWPLAGRNTGELFF.

This clone was observed a few times. The V gene is TRBV5-1, the J gene TRBJ1-1; D possibly corresponds to TRBD1 (6 bases). The CDR3 length is 14 residues. Trimming stripped 5 bases from V and 8 bases from J, with 19 bases between. Germline lookup yields CDR1 SGHRS and CDR2 YFSETQ. The CDR3 is CASRPPTGTEEAFF. The DNA for the CDR3 is TGCGCCAGCAGGCCCCCTACAGGGACGGAAGAAGCTTTCTTT.

The chain links TRBV19 to TRBJ1-5; TRBD1 matches 7 bases. The CDR3 length is 15 residues. Trimming at V came to 5 bases and at J to 0 bases, leaving 4 bases not matched to a gene. The V gene's germline CDR1 is LNHDA and CDR2 SQIVND (reference sequence). The CDR3 reads CASSVQGFSNQPQHF. The CDR3 DNA reads as TGTGCCAGTAGTGTACAGGGGTTTAGCAATCAGCCCCAGCATTTT. The whole variable domain, filled in from reference TRBV19 and TRBJ1-5, reads DGGITQSPKYLFRKEGQNVTLSCEQNLNHDAMYWYRQDPGQGLRLIYYSQIVNDFQKGDIAEGYSVSREKKESFPLTVTSAQKNPTAFYLCASSVQGFSNQPQHFGDGTRLSIL.

V gene TRBV5-8 combines with J gene TRBJ1-4, with D tentatively TRBD1 (5 bases). The length of the CDR3 is 16 residues. The germline V gene has CDR1 SGHTS and CDR2 YDEGEE. Trimming stripped 4 bases from V and 3 bases from J, with 16 bases between. The CDR3 DNA sequence: TGTGCCAGCAGCAGGGGCCAACGGCGAGCTAATGAAAAACTGTTTTTT. Translation: CASSRGQRRANEKLFF.

The CDR3 bases are TGCAGCGTTGAAACAGGGGAACGGTATTTT. Its protein product is CSVETGERYF. The chain is built from TRBV29-1 and TRBJ2-3; 7 bases map to TRBD1. The junction had 4 bases not matched to a gene; V was cut back by 2 bases and J by 14 bases. The CDR3 covers 10 residues. CDR1 and CDR2 (germline): SQVTM, ANQGSEA.

The chain carries TRBV6-1 and TRBJ2-2; possibly TRBD2 for D (6 bases). Germline CDR1 and CDR2: MNHNS and SASEGT. The CDR3 contains 17 residues. V lost 4 bases to trimming and J lost 3 bases, with 18 bases between them. CDR3 in amino acids: CASSGSVRERDTGELFF. For the CDR3, the DNA is TGTGCCAGCAGTGGCTCGGTACGGGAGCGAGACACCGGGGAGCTGTTTTTT.

This chain joins TRBV27 and TRBJ1-5; no clear D gene. Trimming shortened V by 5 bases and J by 2 bases, and 10 bases separated the two germline ends. From germline, CDR1 is MNHEY and CDR2 SMNVEV (reference sequence). CDR3 length: 14 amino acids. CDR3 protein: CASSLNSGNQPQHF. The CDR3 DNA follows: TGTGCCAGCAGTCTAAACAGTGGCAATCAGCCCCAGCATTTT.

The gene calls are TRBV5-1 and TRBJ2-3, with TRBD2 matching 13 bases. J gave up 3 bases and V 4 bases, and 5 bases lay outside the gene matches. This CDR3 region has 16 residues. The germline V gene encodes CDR1 SGHRS and CDR2 YFSETQ. This CDR3 is CASSAGGLAGTDTQYF. The CDR3 bases are TGCGCCAGCAGCGCCGGGGGACTAGCGGGAACAGATACGCAGTATTTT.

This chain links TRBV30 with TRBJ2-2; weak D call: TRBD2 (6 bases). This CDR3 is 14 amino acids long. Germline-derived CDR1 and CDR2 are GTSNPN and SVGIG (reference sequence). V lost 3 bases to trimming and J lost 3 bases, with 11 bases between them. DNA of the CDR3: TGTGCCTGGAGGGGACTTAAATACACCGGGGAGCTGTTTTTT. Protein product: CAWRGLKYTGELFF.

The gene calls are TRBV19 and TRBJ2-3; TRBD2 matches 7 bases. Germline V CDR1 and CDR2: LNHDA, SQIVND (reference sequence). CDR3 size: 20 residues. Trimming cost V 3 bases and J 0 bases; bases outside gene matches: 18. CDR3 bases: TGTGCCAGTAGTATTTTCGGGATGTGGTCGGGAGGCACTAGCACAGATACGCAGTATTTT. Its translation: CASSIFGMWSGGTSTDTQYF.

The rearrangement links TRBV9 to TRBJ1-4, with D perhaps matching TRBD1 (5 bases). Germline values: CDR1 SGDLS, CDR2 YYNGEE. The ends were cut back, 3 bases at V and 5 bases at J, with 5 bases in the middle. CDR3 size: 12 residues. The CDR3 DNA reads as TGTGCCAGCAGCGACAGGAATGAAAAACTGTTTTTT. It yields the protein CASSDRNEKLFF.

The genes are TRBV19 and TRBJ2-7; TRBD1 matches at 8 bases. V gave up 3 bases and J gave up 3 bases; unmatched junction bases: 4. This CDR3 contains 14 residues. Germline V CDR1 and CDR2: LNHDA, SQIVND (reference sequence). The chain's CDR3 is CASSIRGPRYEQYF. The DNA of the CDR3 is TGTGCCAGTAGTATCAGGGGGCCTCGCTACGAGCAGTACTTC.